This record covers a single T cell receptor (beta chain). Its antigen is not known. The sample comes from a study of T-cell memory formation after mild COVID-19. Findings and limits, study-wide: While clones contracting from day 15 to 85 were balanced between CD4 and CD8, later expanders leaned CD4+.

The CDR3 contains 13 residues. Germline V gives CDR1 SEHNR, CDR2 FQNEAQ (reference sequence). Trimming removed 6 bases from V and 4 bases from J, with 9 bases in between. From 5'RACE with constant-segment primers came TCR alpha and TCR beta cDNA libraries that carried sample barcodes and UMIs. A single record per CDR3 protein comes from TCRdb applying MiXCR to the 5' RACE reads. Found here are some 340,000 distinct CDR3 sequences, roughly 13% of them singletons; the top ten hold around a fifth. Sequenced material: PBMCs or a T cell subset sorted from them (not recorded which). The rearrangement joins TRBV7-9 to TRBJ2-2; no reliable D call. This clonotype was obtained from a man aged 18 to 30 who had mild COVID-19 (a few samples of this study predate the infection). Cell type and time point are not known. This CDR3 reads CASRQGGTGELFF. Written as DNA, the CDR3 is TGTGCCAGCAGACAAGGCGGCACCGGGGAGCTGTTTTTT.